This entry lists 27 T cell receptor beta chains sequenced from one sample in a study of blood T cells in healthy people across ages. A second roughly 7 to 12 cycle PCR used barcoded and J-beta primers. Each CDR3 protein gets one entry after TCRdb re-called the 5' RACE reads with MiXCR. The data contain about 780,000 distinct CDR3 sequences, about 46% of them seen just once; the ten biggest clones take up 15% to 20%. Input material: blood. The source is a man older than 75 in good health.

The CDR3 DNA is TGCGCCAGCAGCTTGGTCCCGGACTTGAACACTGAAGCTTTCTTT. Protein product: CASSLVPDLNTEAFF. This sequence joins TRBV5-1 and TRBJ1-1; D gene ambiguous. Trimming shortened V by 0 bases and J by 0 bases, and 9 bases separated the two germline ends. The germline gives CDR1 SGHRS, CDR2 YFSETQ. The CDR3 has 15 amino acids.

This clonotype was counted between two and nine times. The gene calls are TRBV5-1 and TRBJ2-7, with D maybe TRBD1 (5 bases). The CDR3 has 14 amino acids. The germline CDR1 and CDR2 sequences are SGHRS and YFSETQ. The V and J ends lost 7 bases and 5 bases respectively, with 19 bases between them. CDR3 nucleotides: TGCGCCAGCCGCACCATTGCAGGGTTCGACGAGCAGTACTTC. Its translation: CASRTIAGFDEQYF.

The chain is built from TRBV7-2 and TRBJ2-3; 9 nucleotides align to TRBD2. Germline values: CDR1 SGHTA, CDR2 FQGNSA. The ends lost 0 bases at V and 4 bases at J; junction bases unmatched: 5. This CDR3 comprises 16 residues. Here the CDR3 DNA reads TGTGCCAGCAGCTTAGCGCCGGCGGGAGGGGCAGATACGCAGTATTTT. Protein: CASSLAPAGGADTQYF.

V is TRBV7-9 and J is TRBJ2-1; TRBD2 matches at 13 bases. J gave up 2 bases and V 6 bases, and 4 bases lay outside the gene matches. This CDR3 comprises 16 residues. The germline V gene encodes CDR1 SEHNR and CDR2 FQNEAQ (reference sequence). CDR3 in amino acids: CASSSTSGRTYNEQFF. The DNA for the CDR3 is TGTGCCAGCAGTTCGACTAGCGGGAGGACCTACAATGAGCAGTTCTTC.

V gene TRBV12-3 or TRBV12-4 combines with J gene TRBJ2-2; a possible D gene is TRBD2 (5 bases). V lost 3 bases and J 4 bases, leaving 12 bases between the germline ends. There are 15 residues in the CDR3. The CDR3 sequence is CASSFWTAGTGELFF. In DNA form, the CDR3 reads TGTGCCAGCAGTTTCTGGACGGCGGGCACCGGGGAGCTGTTTTTT.

This chain connects TRBV20-1 to TRBJ2-7, with TRBD2 identical over 7 bases. In germline, CDR1 is DFQATT, CDR2 SNEGSKA (reference sequence). V lost 1 base, J lost 2 bases, and 11 bases stayed unmatched. The CDR3 contains 16 residues. The CDR3 protein is CSARAMLGTTTYEQYF. Written as DNA, the CDR3 is TGCAGTGCTAGAGCAATGCTTGGGACTACCACCTACGAGCAGTACTTC.

The V gene is TRBV12-3 or TRBV12-4, the J gene TRBJ1-1, with unresolved D. V was pared by 2 bases and J by 7 bases, with 5 bases between. The CDR3 length is 11 residues. The CDR3 DNA follows: TGTGCCAGCAGTTTATGGTATGAAGCTTTCTTT. Its protein is CASSLWYEAFF.

The chain is built from TRBV7-9 and TRBJ2-1, with a possible D match to TRBD1 (5 bases). Germline CDR1 reads SEHNR; CDR2 reads FQNEAQ (reference sequence). V gave up 3 bases and J gave up 8 bases, with 11 bases separating them. The CDR3 covers 13 residues. CDR3 sequence reads: CASSFGLGDEQFF. DNA of the CDR3: TGTGCCAGCAGCTTCGGCCTAGGGGATGAGCAGTTCTTC.

This clonotype has a handful of counts. This chain connects TRBV7-8 to TRBJ2-7, with 8 bases aligning to TRBD1. The J call may be wrong; the DNA end is better matched by TRBJ2-5. Per the germline V gene, CDR1 is SGHVS and CDR2 is FQNEAQ. The CDR3 extends over 15 amino acids. Here the CDR3 DNA reads TGTGCCAGCAGCTTAGCGCACAGGGGGGTGGAGACCCAGTACTTC. It codes for CASSLAHRGVETQYF.

This clonotype has more than one count but fewer than ten. The rearrangement joins TRBV4-2 to TRBJ1-4; D may be TRBD1 (5 bases). The CDR3 is 13 amino acids. CDR1 LGHNA and CDR2 YNFKEQ come from the germline V gene. Trimming shortened V by 4 bases and J by 6 bases, and 9 bases separated the two germline ends. In nucleotides, the CDR3 is TGTGCCAGCAGCCTGACGGGGGATGAAAAACTGTTTTTT. Translated: CASSLTGDEKLFF.

The rearrangement uses TRBV7-2 and TRBJ2-3; D might be TRBD2 (5 bases). This CDR3 has 15 amino acids. Trimming removed 5 bases at V and 4 bases at J, with 16 bases between. Germline V gives CDR1 SGHTA, CDR2 FQGNSA. This CDR3 is CASSAPLLGSDTQYF. CDR3 DNA sequence: TGTGCCAGCAGCGCTCCCCTACTAGGCTCAGATACGCAGTATTTT.

The table lists this clonotype with a few counts. The V and J genes are TRBV4-3 and TRBJ2-7; 12 positions match TRBD2. The germline gives CDR1 LGHNA, CDR2 YSLEER. The CDR3 runs to 17 residues. J was trimmed by 0 bases and V by 4 bases; bases with no gene match: 7. CDR3 nucleotides: TGCGCCAGCAGCCTTTGGACTAGCGGGGCGAGCTCCTACGAGCAGTACTTC. Translation gives CASSLWTSGASSYEQYF.

The rearrangement joins TRBV7-2 to TRBJ1-6, with D perhaps matching TRBD1 (6 bases). Per the germline V gene, CDR1 is SGHTA and CDR2 is FQGNSA. The CDR3 totals 14 residues. The V end lost 5 bases, the J end lost 5 bases, and 10 bases lay between the germline ends. The CDR3, as DNA: TGTGCCAGCAGCACCGGACAGCATAATTCACCCCTCCACTTT. Translating it yields CASSTGQHNSPLHF.

Of note for this clonotype: One end of the junction fails to match germline, which may point to a read error. The chain joins TRBV7-2 to TRBJ2-5, with 7 bases matching TRBD1. The J call may be faulty, since TRBJ2-4 better matches the DNA end. The CDR3 sequence is 16 residues long. Looked up from germline, CDR1 is SGHTA and CDR2 is FQGNSA. The CDR3 sequence is CARSLGGRARENIQYF. Here the CDR3 DNA reads TGTGCCCGCAGCTTAGGGGGCAGGGCACGGGAAAACATTCAGTACTTC.

The CDR3 coding sequence is TGTGCCACCAGCAGTTTAACAGGGTGGAGTGCAGATACGCAGTATTTT. This gives the protein CATSSLTGWSADTQYF. The chain has TRBV15 and TRBJ2-3, with D possibly TRBD1 on 6 matching bases. The CDR3 loop spans 16 amino acids. V was pared by 3 bases and J by 4 bases, with 17 bases between. CDR1 LNHNV and CDR2 YYDKDF come from the germline V gene (reference sequence).

A remark on this clonotype: At one of its ends the junction is not consistent with the germline gene, which may arise from a read error. This rearrangement joins TRBV20-1 to TRBJ2-4, with D perhaps matching TRBD2 (5 bases). Gene TRBJ2-7 matches the end of the DNA better, so the J call may be wrong. The CDR3 runs to 12 residues. The germline V gene encodes CDR1 DFQATT and CDR2 SNEGSKA (reference sequence). CDR3 protein: CGADGSGYEQYF. The CDR3 nucleotides read TGTGGCGCGGATGGCAGCGGCTACGAGCAGTACTTC.

The chain links TRBV7-2 to TRBJ1-1; 7 bases are a match to TRBD1. This CDR3 has 12 amino acids. Per the germline V gene, CDR1 is SGHTA and CDR2 is FQGNSA. After removal of 4 bases from V and 7 bases from J, the junction contained 3 bases not matched to a gene. The DNA for the CDR3 is TGTGCCAGCAGCTCCGACAGGGTTGAAGCTTTCTTT. Amino acid sequence: CASSSDRVEAFF.

The gene calls are TRBV5-1 and TRBJ2-1; 13 positions agree with TRBD2. The DNA end is a closer match to TRBJ2-7, so the J assignment may be wrong. The germline gives CDR1 SGHRS, CDR2 YFSETQ. This CDR3 has 15 residues. CDR3 in amino acids: CASSGLAGAYNEQYF. DNA for the CDR3: TGCGCCAGCTCAGGACTAGCGGGAGCCTACAATGAGCAGTACTTC.

The DNA for the CDR3 is TGCAGTGCCTTTGGGGGGACAGCCAAAAACATTCAGTACTTC. This encodes CSAFGGTAKNIQYF. This chain uses TRBV20-1 with TRBJ2-4; weak D call: TRBD2 (6 bases). Germline-derived CDR1 and CDR2 are DFQATT and SNEGSKA (reference sequence). V lost 6 bases and J lost 0, with 12 bases in between. The CDR3 covers 14 residues.

Only one count was recorded for this clonotype. At one of its ends the junction is not consistent with the germline gene, which may arise from a read error. Written as DNA, the CDR3 is TGTGCCAGCAGCTCCCAGGACTCCGGGGCCAGCGTCCTGACTTTC. Translated: CASSSQDSGASVLTF. This chain connects TRBV7-9 to TRBJ2-6; D tentatively reads TRBD1 or TRBD2 (5 bases each). The CDR3 contains 15 residues. Germline-derived CDR1 and CDR2 are SEHNR and FQNEAQ (reference sequence).

This clonotype was detected a few times. The CDR3 DNA follows: TGTGCCAGCAGTGGACTTACGCCCTATGGCTACACCTTC. Translating gives CASSGLTPYGYTF. The rearrangement uses TRBV12-3 or TRBV12-4 and TRBJ1-2, with D uncertain. V lost 5 bases and J lost 4, with 11 bases in between. CDR3 size: 13 residues.

This clonotype was detected a few times. The chain carries TRBV12-3 or TRBV12-4 and TRBJ2-5; possibly TRBD2 for D (6 bases). The CDR3 has 14 amino acids. Trimming pared 4 bases from V and 2 bases from J, leaving 11 bases between. As DNA, the CDR3 is TGTGCCAGCAGTTCCCGGGAGAGGCAAGAGACCCAGTACTTC. Translated: CASSSRERQETQYF.

This clonotype was observed a handful of times. V usage is TRBV29-1 and J usage is TRBJ2-3; 12 nucleotides match TRBD1. The CDR3 extends over 13 amino acids. Germline V gene lookup returns CDR1 SQVTM and CDR2 ANQGSEA. After removal of 8 bases from V and 7 bases from J, the junction contained 7 bases not matched to a gene. The chain's CDR3 is CSTQGQGANTQYF. The CDR3 DNA sequence: TGCAGCACTCAGGGACAGGGGGCAAATACGCAGTATTTT.

The rearrangement uses TRBV4-3 and TRBJ2-5; maybe TRBD2 (5 bases). V was pared by 0 bases and J by 4 bases, with 12 bases between. CDR3 size: 15 residues. Germline CDR1 and CDR2: LGHNA and YSLEER. CDR3 loop: CASSQDRARGETQYF. CDR3 DNA sequence: TGCGCCAGCAGCCAAGATCGGGCCCGGGGAGAGACCCAGTACTTC.

This chain uses TRBV7-2 with TRBJ1-1; no clear D gene. Germline V lookup: CDR1 SGHTA, CDR2 FQGNSA. This CDR3 contains 14 residues. V was clipped by 1 base and J by 4 bases, with 10 bases between them. Here the CDR3 reads CASSLGGGPTEAFF. The DNA for the CDR3 is TGTGCCAGCAGCTTAGGAGGAGGGCCCACTGAAGCTTTCTTT.

As concerns this clonotype: A much larger clone is a single base away; this may be a read error. The genes are TRBV7-2 and TRBJ2-7, with 9 bases lining up with TRBD1. The CDR3 contains 13 residues. Germline loops: CDR1 SGHTA, CDR2 FQGNSA. CDR3 in amino acids: CATRDRETSEQNF. CDR3 sequence (DNA): TGTGCCACCCGGGACAGGGAAACCAGCGAGCAGAACTTC.

As DNA, the CDR3 is TGCGCCAGCAGCTTGGTGGCAGGGGGCATGAAGACCCAGTACTTC. As protein: CASSLVAGGMKTQYF. The J gene is TRBJ2-5, the V gene TRBV5-1; 8 bases agree with TRBD1. Germline V gene sequence: CDR1 SGHRS, CDR2 YFSETQ. The CDR3 has 15 amino acids. The V segment lost 0 bases and the J segment 6 bases; nucleotides outside the gene matches: 7.